This entry lists 30 T cell receptor beta chains sequenced from one sample in a study of cytomegalovirus exposure and HLA in healthy donors. The study ran its PCR with 60 Vbeta and 13 Jbeta primers. The repertoire was sequenced with immunoSEQ multiplex PCR; TCRdb's copy has only in-frame clones and lacks some. The table lists 120,000 or so clones, around 84% of them singletons, with about 1.8% in the top ten. Sequencing was done on a sample of PBMCs. The receptors derive from a man younger than 35 in good health and CMV-seronegative.

V and J are TRBV6-5 and TRBJ1-1; 7 bases line up with TRBD1. The V segment lost 7 bases and the J segment 3 bases; nucleotides outside the gene matches: 8. Germline values: CDR1 MNHEY, CDR2 SVGAGI. The CDR3 extends over 14 amino acids. The DNA of the CDR3 is TGTGCCAGCATCTCGTCAGGGACAGACACTGAAGCTTTCTTT. This translates into CASISSGTDTEAFF.

The V and J genes are TRBV9 and TRBJ2-7, with 8 bases lining up with TRBD1. Germline loops: CDR1 SGDLS, CDR2 YYNGEE. After removal of 7 bases from V and 2 bases from J, the junction contained 8 bases not matched to a gene. CDR3 length: 14 residues. Written as DNA, the CDR3 is TGTGCCAGCTCGACAGGGGTCCCTACCTACGAGCAGTACTTC. Translation gives CASSTGVPTYEQYF.

This chain uses TRBV2 with TRBJ1-4, with TRBD1 matching 8 bases. V trimming: 8 bases; J trimming: 7 bases; junction bases outside the gene matches: 12. Germline V lookup: CDR1 SNHLY, CDR2 FYNNEI. The CDR3 is made up of 15 amino acids. The CDR3 DNA sequence: TGTGCCAGCCTAATGAGGACAGGGCTGAGTGAAAAACTGTTTTTT. Its protein product is CASLMRTGLSEKLFF.

This chain connects TRBV7-9 to TRBJ2-5; D is perhaps TRBD2 (5 bases). The V end lost 4 bases, the J end lost 11 bases, and 14 bases lay between the germline ends. Germline V lookup: CDR1 SEHNR, CDR2 FQNEAQ (reference sequence). The CDR3 runs to 12 residues. The CDR3 is CASSSGRTAQYF. The CDR3 DNA sequence: TGTGCCAGCAGCTCTGGACGGACTGCGCAGTACTTC.

This rearrangement joins TRBV10-3 to TRBJ1-5; 7 bases line up with TRBD1. The germline V gene has CDR1 ENHRY and CDR2 SYGVKD. This CDR3 region has 14 residues. V was pared by 6 bases and J by 2 bases, with 4 bases of the junction left unmatched. CDR3 sequence reads: CAIRGDRGNQPQHF. CDR3 DNA: TGTGCCATCAGAGGGGACAGAGGCAATCAGCCCCAGCATTTT.

The chain links TRBV29-1 to TRBJ1-2; no firm D call. The ends were cut back, 5 bases at V and 1 base at J, with 17 bases in the middle. Germline V lookup: CDR1 SQVTM, CDR2 ANQGSEA. The CDR3 length is 15 residues. CDR3 residues: CSVPADSFSNYGYTF. Written as DNA, the CDR3 is TGCAGCGTTCCCGCGGACTCGTTCAGTAACTATGGCTACACCTTC. Full variable domain (remainder filled in from reference TRBV29-1 and TRBJ1-2): SAVISQKPSRDICQRGTSLTIQCQVDSQVTMMFWYRQQPGQSLTLIATANQGSEATYESGFVIDKFPISRPNLTFSTLTVSNMSPEDSSIYLCSVPADSFSNYGYTFGSGTRLTVV.

This clone was seen more than once but under ten times. The chain employs TRBV4-1 and TRBJ2-1, with D unclear. Per germline, CDR1 MGHRA and CDR2 YSYEKL. This CDR3 is built from 15 residues. The V end lost 0 bases, the J end lost 5 bases, and 11 bases lay between the germline ends. The CDR3, as DNA: TGCGCCAGCAGCCAAGAGCACCCTCGGGACAATGAGCAGTTCTTC. Its protein product is CASSQEHPRDNEQFF.

The CDR3 reads CASSLEPGQGNQPQHF. The CDR3 DNA follows: TGTGCCAGCAGCTTGGAACCGGGACAGGGAAATCAGCCCCAGCATTTT. This chain uses TRBV5-5 with TRBJ1-5; 9 nucleotides match TRBD1. V lost 0 bases to trimming and J lost 4 bases; unmatched junction nucleotides: 5. This CDR3 comprises 16 residues. Germline assignment: CDR1 SGHKS and CDR2 YYEKEE (reference sequence).

The V and J genes are TRBV29-1 and TRBJ2-1, with D maybe TRBD2 (5 bases). This CDR3 has 12 residues. V was shortened by 4 bases and J by 9 bases, with 13 bases between the two germline ends. CDR1 and CDR2 (germline): SQVTM, ANQGSEA. The CDR3 loop is CSVGAGVFEQFF. Here the CDR3 DNA reads TGCAGCGTTGGGGCCGGGGTCTTTGAGCAGTTCTTC.

This clone has just a few counts. One end of the junction is discordant with germline, which a read error may explain. The chain couples TRBV2 to TRBJ2-6, with D perhaps matching TRBD1 (5 bases). Looked up from germline, CDR1 is SNHLY and CDR2 is FYNNEI. This CDR3 comprises 13 residues. The CDR3 nucleotides are TGTGCCAGCACCCCAGCTGGGGCCAACGTTCTGACTTTC. Encoded protein: CASTPAGANVLTF.

The V and J genes are TRBV6-6 and TRBJ2-2; 11 nucleotides align to TRBD2. Per the germline V gene, CDR1 is MNHNY and CDR2 is SVGAGI (reference sequence). The trim removed 6 bases at V and 8 bases at J, leaving 8 bases unmatched. The CDR3 is made up of 15 amino acids. This chain's CDR3 is CASSRYSGGEGELFF. DNA for the CDR3: TGTGCCAGCAGCAGATATAGCGGGGGGGAAGGGGAGCTGTTTTTT.

Only a few counts were recorded for this clone. This chain links TRBV10-2 with TRBJ2-3; TRBD1 matches 8 bases. The CDR3 is made up of 14 amino acids. With 10 bases clipped from V and 1 base from J, the junction kept 7 bases outside the gene matches. Germline assignment: CDR1 WSHSY and CDR2 SAAADI. The CDR3 here is CATRLTGGTDTQYF. DNA for the CDR3: TGCGCCACCAGGTTGACAGGGGGCACAGATACGCAGTATTTT.

This clone occurred once. The J gene is TRBJ1-2, the V gene TRBV10-3; 8 bases are a match to TRBD1. The CDR3 has 15 amino acids. V lost 3 bases, J lost 8 bases, and 11 bases stayed unmatched. CDR1 and CDR2 (germline): ENHRY, SYGVKD. CDR3 sequence: CAISESAGGFVGYTF. CDR3 nucleotide sequence: TGTGCCATCAGTGAATCGGCAGGGGGCTTCGTAGGCTACACCTTC.

The V gene is TRBV29-1, the J gene TRBJ2-1, with D unresolved. CDR1 is SQVTM, CDR2 ANQGSEA, per germline. The CDR3 extends over 10 amino acids. V lost 4 bases and J lost 12, with 10 bases in between. The CDR3 coding sequence is TGCAGCGTTGTGGGCCCTGGGCAGTTCTTC. It codes for CSVVGPGQFF.

V and J are TRBV29-1 and TRBJ1-4; 10 nucleotides agree with TRBD1. The CDR3 loop spans 11 amino acids. The germline V gene encodes CDR1 SQVTM and CDR2 ANQGSEA. J gave up 11 bases and V 7 bases, and 4 bases lay outside the gene matches. In nucleotides, the CDR3 is TGCAGCGCCCGGACAGGGGGGAAACTGTTTTTT. Residues: CSARTGGKLFF.

In its sample, this clone is medium-sized. The chain recombines TRBV2 with TRBJ1-5, with D unresolved. From germline, CDR1 is SNHLY and CDR2 FYNNEI. The CDR3 has 20 amino acids. V was shortened by 2 bases and J by 4 bases, with 27 bases between the two germline ends. CDR3 DNA: TGTGCCAGCAGTGAAAGCCCCGACCGAGGGAACTTCTTGGGGAATCAGCCCCAGCATTTT. It encodes CASSESPDRGNFLGNQPQHF.

J is TRBJ1-1 and V is TRBV6-5; TRBD1 is a possible D gene (6 bases). Deletions cut 2 bases from V and 3 bases from J, with 10 bases between. Germline CDR1 is MNHEY and CDR2 is SVGAGI. This CDR3 has 14 residues. CDR3 amino acids: CASSYMPGDTEAFF. The CDR3 bases are TGTGCCAGCAGTTACATGCCAGGGGACACTGAAGCTTTCTTT.

CDR3 coding DNA: TGTGCCAGCAGCCCCTCCCGAGAGACCCAGTACTTC. Its translation: CASSPSRETQYF. The chain is built from TRBV6-6 and TRBJ2-5; D not resolved. The V and J ends lost 6 bases and 4 bases respectively, with 9 bases between them. Germline CDR1 MNHNY, CDR2 SVGAGI (reference sequence). This CDR3 spans 12 amino acids.

This clone was picked up a small number of times. One end of the junction varies from germline; a read error may be responsible. The chain couples TRBV7-9 to TRBJ1-4; 11 bases agree with TRBD1. Germline assignment: CDR1 SEHNR and CDR2 FQNEAQ (reference sequence). There are 18 residues in the CDR3. CDR3 residues: CSSSFTDRGPATNEKLFF. The CDR3 DNA reads as TGTTCCAGCAGCTTCACGGACAGGGGGCCAGCAACTAATGAAAAACTGTTTTTT.

The chain couples TRBV14 to TRBJ2-7, with D perhaps matching TRBD1 (6 bases). Trimming took 4 bases from V and 5 from J, leaving 12 bases between them. The CDR3 totals 13 residues. CDR1 is SGHDN, CDR2 FVKESK, per germline. The CDR3, as DNA: TGTGCCAGCAGCCTGGACAGTGGAAACGAGCAGTACTTC. It is translated as CASSLDSGNEQYF.

Notes on this clone: A read error may account for a junction end that differs from germline. The V and J genes are TRBV5-4 and TRBJ2-7, with a possible D match to TRBD1 (6 bases). The CDR3 sequence is 14 residues long. CDR1 and CDR2 from the germline V gene are SGHNT and YYREEE (reference sequence). The CDR3 here is CASSSFGAGGSRGF. The CDR3 DNA reads TGTGCCAGCAGCTCCTTCGGGGCCGGAGGCAGCAGGGGCTTC.

V gene TRBV6-1 combines with J gene TRBJ1-4, with a tentative D call TRBD1 (5 bases). The V end lost 3 bases, the J end lost 8 bases, and 19 bases lay between the germline ends. This CDR3 contains 16 residues. Germline V gives CDR1 MNHNS, CDR2 SASEGT. The CDR3 coding sequence is TGTGCCAGCAGTGATCTCCTTGACAGCGTCGGGGAAAAACTGTTTTTT. It codes for CASSDLLDSVGEKLFF.

The chain joins TRBV5-1 to TRBJ1-4; TRBD1 matches 9 bases. The V segment lost 7 bases and the J segment 2 bases; nucleotides outside the gene matches: 6. The germline V gene has CDR1 SGHRS and CDR2 YFSETQ. The CDR3 spans 15 residues. CDR3 bases: TGCGCCAGCGGTCCGGGACAGGGCACTAATGAAAAACTGTTTTTT. Its protein is CASGPGQGTNEKLFF. Filled out from reference TRBV5-1 and TRBJ1-4, the complete variable domain reads KAGVTQTPRYLIKTRGQQVTLSCSPISGHRSVSWYQQTPGQGLQFLFEYFSETQRNKGNFPGRFSGRQFSNSRSEMNVSTLELGDSALYLCASGPGQGTNEKLFFGSGTQLSVL.

The genes are TRBV5-3 and TRBJ1-3; unclear D gene. TRBV5-3 is annotated as an ORF whose role is uncertain. Trimming left V 0 bases short and J 4 bases short, with 8 bases between. The CDR3 totals 14 residues. CDR3 sequence (DNA): TGTGCCAGAAGCTTGGCCCCCATGGGAAACACCATATATTTT. Its protein product is CARSLAPMGNTIYF.

The chain employs TRBV5-1 and TRBJ1-1; 7 nucleotides align to TRBD1. Germline CDR1 reads SGHRS; CDR2 reads YFSETQ. V was pared by 3 bases and J by 2 bases, with 13 bases of the junction left unmatched. This CDR3 comprises 17 residues. CDR3 DNA sequence: TGCGCCAGCAGCTCCGGGGTTATGAGACAGGGAAACACTGAAGCTTTCTTT. This gives the protein CASSSGVMRQGNTEAFF.

This chain joins TRBV18 and TRBJ2-6; TRBD1 might be the D (6 bases). CDR3 size: 17 residues. In germline, CDR1 is KGHSH, CDR2 LQKENI. Trimming left V 3 bases short and J 2 bases short, with 14 bases between. The DNA for the CDR3 is TGTGCCAGCTCACCTTGGCAAGGGGGTGCTGGGGCCAACGTCCTGACTTTC. Its protein product is CASSPWQGGAGANVLTF.

The J gene is TRBJ1-1, the V gene TRBV9, with 9 bases aligning to TRBD1. V was clipped by 0 bases and J by 4 bases; unmatched bases: 7. Germline V gene sequence: CDR1 SGDLS, CDR2 YYNGEE. CDR3 length equals 16 residues. CDR3 residues: CASSVGSSDRGTEAFF. CDR3 DNA sequence: TGTGCCAGCAGCGTAGGTTCTTCGGACAGGGGCACTGAAGCTTTCTTT.

As DNA, the CDR3 is TGTGCCAGTAGTCCGCAGGGGGCGTTTGATGGCTACACCTTC. This sequence encodes CASSPQGAFDGYTF. This chain connects TRBV19 to TRBJ1-2; 8 nucleotides match TRBD1. The CDR3 length is 14 residues. Germline CDR1 reads LNHDA; CDR2 reads SQIVND (reference sequence). V lost 5 bases and J lost 6; bases outside the gene matches: 8. The complete variable domain, with remaining parts taken from reference TRBV19 and TRBJ1-2, reads DGGITQSPKYLFRKEGQNVTLSCEQNLNHDAMYWYRQDPGQGLRLIYYSQIVNDFQKGDIAEGYSVSREKKESFPLTVTSAQKNPTAFYLCASSPQGAFDGYTFGSGTRLTVV.

CDR3 in DNA: TGTGCCAGTAGTATAGGAACAACTACCTACGAGCAGTACTTC. Amino acids: CASSIGTTTYEQYF. The chain combines TRBV19 with TRBJ2-5; unclear D gene. The better agreement between TRBJ2-7 and the DNA end casts doubt on the J call. Germline CDR1 reads LNHDA; CDR2 reads SQIVND (reference sequence). The CDR3 runs 14 residues.

Points on this clone: The junction differs from germline at one of its ends, possibly a read error. The V and J genes are TRBV9 and TRBJ2-1; 8 nucleotides agree with TRBD1. The CDR3 runs 16 residues. Germline-derived CDR1 and CDR2 are SGDLS and YYNGEE. The CDR3 DNA reads TGTGCCGGCAGCGTAGATGGCCGGGGACAGGACAATGAGCAGTTCTTC. It translates to CAGSVDGRGQDNEQFF.